Each of the 17 T cell receptor beta chains below was sequenced from the same sample in a study of lymphopenia after photon versus proton radiotherapy (dated by TCRdb to about 2019). The library was generated by the immunoSEQ multiplex PCR assay. TCRdb holds this immuneACCESS table with in-frame rearrangements only. Some clones are missing; in checked studies, unresolved V genes explain under half, and the rest has no known cause. Present in this sample are 20,000 to 30,000 clones, about 92% of which were seen just once. 0.75% to 0.9% of the sample is taken by the ten largest. Material: peripheral blood, obtained from a patient treated with photon-based radiotherapy. Receptor source: a woman in her forties or fifties with cholangiocarcinoma.

Only one count was recorded for this clone. V usage is TRBV20-1 and J usage is TRBJ2-5; D is ambiguous. Per the germline V gene, CDR1 is DFQATT and CDR2 is SNEGSKA (reference sequence). The CDR3 is 11 amino acids. The V end lost 3 bases, the J end lost 10 bases, and 12 bases lay between the germline ends. The CDR3 reads CSASKGNGQYF. CDR3 nucleotides: TGCAGTGCTAGTAAAGGGAATGGCCAGTACTTC.

This rearrangement joins TRBV9 to TRBJ1-1; 9 bases align to TRBD1. V lost 1 base and J lost 1; bases outside the gene matches: 5. The CDR3 runs to 16 residues. CDR1 and CDR2 (germline): SGDLS, YYNGEE. CDR3: CASSVRGTGQNTEAFF. Here the CDR3 DNA reads TGTGCCAGCAGCGTAAGAGGGACAGGGCAGAACACTGAAGCTTTCTTT.

V and J are TRBV5-6 and TRBJ1-2; D ambiguous. The germline V gene encodes CDR1 SGHDT and CDR2 YYEEEE. The CDR3 is 11 amino acids. V lost 3 bases and J lost 8, with 8 bases in between. Written as DNA, the CDR3 is TGTGCCAGCAGCTCCCGTCGGGGCTACACCTTC. Translation: CASSSRRGYTF.

V gene TRBV6-5 combines with J gene TRBJ2-5; D possibly uses TRBD1 or TRBD2 (6 bases each). The CDR3 is made up of 15 amino acids. Trimming left V 7 bases short and J 5 bases short, with 20 bases between. CDR1 and CDR2 from the germline V gene are MNHEY and SVGAGI. The CDR3: CASKDGGLEEETQYF. For the CDR3, the DNA is TGTGCCAGCAAAGACGGGGGCCTAGAGGAGGAGACCCAGTACTTC.

The J gene is TRBJ2-2, the V gene TRBV7-2; no clear D. Between the trimmed V and J ends, which lost 1 base and 8 bases, there was a span of 11 bases. Germline CDR1 SGHTA, CDR2 FQGNSA. The CDR3 consists of 14 residues. Here the CDR3 DNA reads TGTGCCAGCAGCTTAGTAAGGGAAGCTGGGGAGCTGTTTTTT. This gives the protein CASSLVREAGELFF.

This clone came up a few times. This chain connects TRBV10-1 to TRBJ1-3; D is unresolved. Trimming shortened V by 9 bases and J by 0 bases, and 9 bases separated the two germline ends. The CDR3 totals 13 residues. Germline V lookup: CDR1 WNHNN, CDR2 SYGVQD (reference sequence). Written as DNA, the CDR3 is TGCGCCAGTATGCAGAACTCTGGAAACACCATATATTTT. This sequence encodes CASMQNSGNTIYF.

V gene TRBV11-2 combines with J gene TRBJ1-3, with D unclear. The CDR3 runs 12 residues. The V gene's germline CDR1 is SGHAT and CDR2 FQNNGV. Trimming cost V 7 bases and J 2 bases, with 6 bases left between them. In DNA, the CDR3 is TGTGCCAGCATTGGGGCTGGAAACACCATATATTTT. Translation gives CASIGAGNTIYF.

The rearrangement links TRBV19 to TRBJ2-1; 11 nucleotides match TRBD1. CDR1 is LNHDA, CDR2 SQIVND, per germline (reference sequence). With V trimmed by 5 bases and J by 6 bases, 6 bases remained unmatched. The CDR3 is 15 amino acids. For the CDR3, the DNA is TGTGCCAGTAGTTATGGGACAGGGGGGTTCAATGAGCAGTTCTTC. Amino acid sequence: CASSYGTGGFNEQFF.

This sequence joins TRBV5-1 and TRBJ2-5; tentatively, D is TRBD1 or TRBD2 (6 bases each). Trimming removed 4 bases at V and 5 bases at J, with 15 bases between. The V gene's germline CDR1 is SGHRS and CDR2 YFSETQ. The CDR3 consists of 14 residues. The CDR3 DNA is TGCGCCAGCAGCCACCACAGGGAGGCGGAGACCCAGTACTTC. It codes for CASSHHREAETQYF.

The chain carries TRBV15 and TRBJ1-2; possibly TRBD1 for D (5 bases). V was pared by 0 bases and J by 7 bases, with 12 bases between. CDR3 length equals 14 residues. Germline assignment: CDR1 LNHNV and CDR2 YYDKDF (reference sequence). CDR3 in amino acids: CATSRDRGERGYTF. The CDR3 DNA sequence: TGTGCCACCAGCAGAGATCGGGGGGAGCGTGGCTACACCTTC.

J is TRBJ1-2 and V is TRBV13; maybe TRBD1 (5 bases). The V gene lost 6 bases and the J gene lost 2 bases, with 13 bases spanning the gap. This CDR3 contains 14 residues. CDR1 is PRHDT, CDR2 FYEKMQ, per germline (reference sequence). CDR3 in DNA: TGTGCCAGCAGTTTTTACGGGGGGAACTATGGCTACACCTTC. It yields the protein CASSFYGGNYGYTF. The whole variable domain, remainder taken from reference TRBV13 and TRBJ1-2, is AAGVIQSPRHLIKEKRETATLKCYPIPRHDTVYWYQQGPGQDPQFLISFYEKMQSDKGSIPDRFSAQQFSDYHSELNMSSLELGDSALYFCASSFYGGNYGYTFGSGTRLTVV.

The chain joins TRBV29-1 to TRBJ2-7; TRBD1 or TRBD2 may be the D gene (5 bases each). CDR1 and CDR2 (germline): SQVTM, ANQGSEA. Trimming stripped 4 bases from V and 2 bases from J, with 12 bases between. This CDR3 region has 13 residues. CDR3 protein: CSVGQPGTYEQYF. The CDR3 region has the DNA TGCAGCGTTGGACAGCCCGGGACCTACGAGCAGTACTTC.

This chain connects TRBV7-8 to TRBJ1-1; unclear D gene. The CDR3 length is 14 residues. The germline V and J ends were trimmed by 1 base and 1 base, with 7 bases remaining between them. CDR1 and CDR2 from the germline V gene are SGHVS and FQNEAQ. The CDR3 loop is CASSLGPENTEAFF. The CDR3 DNA follows: TGTGCCAGCAGCTTAGGACCCGAGAACACTGAAGCTTTCTTT.

The chain's CDR3 is CAISGGTGYGYTF. In DNA, the CDR3 is TGTGCCATCAGTGGAGGGACAGGCTATGGCTACACCTTC. The chain recombines TRBV10-3 with TRBJ1-2; 8 nucleotides line up with TRBD1. The CDR3 has 13 residues. The ends lost 4 bases at V and 4 bases at J; junction bases unmatched: 2. Germline CDR1 ENHRY, CDR2 SYGVKD.

This chain joins TRBV5-1 and TRBJ2-2, with D uncertain. The length of the CDR3 is 14 residues. From germline, CDR1 is SGHRS and CDR2 YFSETQ. The germline V and J ends were trimmed by 5 bases and 0 bases, with 8 bases remaining between them. CDR3 in DNA: TGCGCCAGCAGATACACCGCGAACACCGGGGAGCTGTTTTTT. Translation: CASRYTANTGELFF.

The sample holds one count of this clone. This sequence joins TRBV10-2 and TRBJ2-1; 11 bases are a match to TRBD2. This CDR3 has 15 residues. V dropped 3 bases and J dropped 7; count of bases not matched to a gene: 5. Germline V gives CDR1 WSHSY, CDR2 SAAADI. The CDR3 sequence: CASSDLAGGQNEQFF. CDR3 coding DNA: TGCGCCAGCAGTGATCTAGCGGGGGGTCAGAATGAGCAGTTCTTC.

This chain uses TRBV6-6 with TRBJ2-1, with 8 bases that match TRBD2. Germline CDR1 MNHNY, CDR2 SVGAGI (reference sequence). The CDR3 is 15 residues long. V shed 10 bases and J 1 base; nucleotides not matched to a gene: 9. The CDR3 bases are TGTGCCAACTCGCGGGGGGCTCCTTCCTACAATGAGCAGTTCTTC. Residues: CANSRGAPSYNEQFF.